The present T cell receptor (beta chain) was sequenced within a study of shared clonotypes between healthy human individuals. Study information: Participating donors consisted of a couple of women and a few men aged 18 to 49. The study, taken as a whole, reports: Clonotype sharing levels among donors were expected to vary with sequencing depth. It was observed that approximately 5% of naive CD4 clonotypes were shared across a handful of donors.

As regards this clone: What it binds is not known.

Positively selected for CCR7, the CD45RO-negative cells used as naive CD8 cells excluded terminally differentiated effector memory CD45RA+ cells. The CDR3 has 17 residues. Germline CDR1 is SGHVS and CDR2 is FQNEAQ. Trimming removed 1 base from V and 4 bases from J, with 16 bases in between. In the study's own analysis: ImmunoSEQ output held junction-only sequences without quality scores, so filtering differed. Repertoires were generated with immunoSEQ multiplex PCR, while TCRdb's copy carries only in-frame clones and drops some. V, J and clone size are taken as reported in that table, and D and trimming were inferred from the DNA itself. The table lists about 820,000 clones, 90% to 95% of them singletons, with about 25% in the top ten.

The chain employs TRBV7-8 and TRBJ1-4; a weak D match, TRBD1 (5 bases). The TCR sequence derives from a young man in good health. The sample comprised naive CD8+ T cells sorted from blood. The CDR3 protein is CASSLDGTADRNEKLFF. The CDR3 nucleotides are TGTGCCAGCAGCTTAGATGGGACGGCGGACCGTAATGAAAAACTGTTTTTT.